This T cell receptor (beta chain) was found in a study of control samples from healthy donors and cancer patients. The assay was immunoSEQ multiplex PCR, and TCRdb's table has in-frame clones only and misses some. This repertoire shows 130,000 to 150,000 clones, about 91% found once; its top ten account for approximately 2.9%. CDR1 and CDR2 from the germline V gene are SGDLS and YYNGEE. The CDR3 consists of 15 residues. Trimming removed 1 base from V and 5 bases from J; junction bases left unmatched: 4. The receptor was derived from a man aged 30 to 45 in good health. Sequencing was performed on blood. This rearrangement joins TRBV9 to TRBJ2-3; 10 positions match TRBD2. CDR3 residues: CASSVPSGGGDTQYF. In nucleotides, the CDR3 is TGTGCCAGCAGCGTACCCAGCGGGGGGGGAGATACGCAGTATTTT.